These 31 T cell receptor beta chains were sequenced from one sample in a study of T cell responses to AZD1222 COVID-19 vaccine. This table comes from immunoSEQ multiplex PCR, and its TCRdb copy is limited to in-frame clones, with some not included. Here the sample spans 100,000 to 140,000 clones, around nine tenths being singletons. This material consisted of peripheral blood, taken 28 days after the second AZD1222 dose. The source of these receptors is an adult who received the AZD1222 COVID-19 vaccine.

The chain links TRBV7-9 to TRBJ2-7, with D perhaps TRBD2 (6 bases). The CDR3 spans 15 residues. Trimming shortened V by 5 bases and J by 3 bases, and 17 bases separated the two germline ends. Germline CDR1 reads SEHNR; CDR2 reads FQNEAQ (reference sequence). The CDR3 nucleotides read TGTGCCAGCAGCCCTCCGGGGGTACCAAACTACGAGCAGTACTTC. This sequence encodes CASSPPGVPNYEQYF. Looking up the rest from reference TRBV7-9 and TRBJ2-7 gives the full variable domain: DTGVSQNPRHKITKRGQNVTFRCDPISEHNRLYWYRQTLGQGPEFLTYFQNEAQLEKSRLLSDRFSAERPKGSFSTLEIQRTEQGDSAMYLCASSPPGVPNYEQYFGPGTRLTVT.

The CDR3: CASSHVPGQGRNEKLFF. The CDR3 coding sequence is TGTGCCAGCAGCCACGTCCCGGGACAGGGTCGAAATGAAAAACTGTTTTTT. This chain links TRBV3-1 (or the pseudogene TRBV3-2) with TRBJ1-4; TRBD1 matches at 9 bases. The CDR3 is 17 amino acids. CDR1 and CDR2 (germline): LGHDT, YNNKEL (reference sequence). V was pared by 3 bases and J by 5 bases, with 10 bases of the junction left unmatched.

The chain has TRBV11-2 and TRBJ1-2; TRBD1 agrees at 7 bases. The trim removed 9 bases at V and 4 bases at J, leaving 8 bases unmatched. The CDR3 length is 13 residues. Germline loops: CDR1 SGHAT, CDR2 FQNNGV. The CDR3: CASTGQPPYGYTF. In nucleotides, the CDR3 is TGTGCCAGTACGGGACAGCCACCCTATGGCTACACCTTC.

J is TRBJ1-5 and V is TRBV9, with a tentative D call TRBD1 (5 bases). Trimming shortened V by 4 bases and J by 6 bases, and 11 bases separated the two germline ends. CDR3 size: 13 residues. Germline V lookup: CDR1 SGDLS, CDR2 YYNGEE. CDR3 DNA: TGTGCCAGCAGCCCATGGGACGGTCAGCCCCAGCATTTT. It codes for CASSPWDGQPQHF.

This clone was seen a single time. This CDR3 is CASSLTGGSTDTQYF. In DNA form, the CDR3 reads TGTGCCAGCAGCTTAACAGGGGGAAGCACAGATACGCAGTATTTT. This chain uses TRBV5-6 with TRBJ2-3, with 8 positions matching TRBD1. CDR1 SGHDT and CDR2 YYEEEE come from the germline V gene. Trimming at V came to 2 bases and at J to 0 bases, leaving 2 bases not matched to a gene. The CDR3 is 15 amino acids.

The chain links TRBV29-1 to TRBJ2-3, with D perhaps matching TRBD1 or TRBD2 (5 bases each). V was clipped by 8 bases and J by 1 base, with 10 bases between them. The CDR3 has 12 residues. Germline V gene lookup returns CDR1 SQVTM and CDR2 ANQGSEA. CDR3: CSFGGGTDTQYF. In nucleotides, the CDR3 is TGCAGCTTTGGGGGAGGCACAGATACGCAGTATTTT.

The gene calls are TRBV5-5 and TRBJ1-1; D perhaps matches TRBD1 (5 bases). V lost 4 bases and J lost 0, with 16 bases in between. This CDR3 has 16 residues. Germline V gene lookup returns CDR1 SGHKS and CDR2 YYEKEE (reference sequence). The CDR3 DNA reads as TGTGCCAGCAGCCTCGCTAAGGGGACCATGAACACTGAAGCTTTCTTT. Protein product: CASSLAKGTMNTEAFF.

This clone was detected only once. The chain links TRBV27 to TRBJ1-6, with no clear D. Trimming removed 0 bases at V and 0 bases at J, with 12 bases between. CDR3 length: 18 residues. The germline V gene encodes CDR1 MNHEY and CDR2 SMNVEV (reference sequence). The CDR3 protein is CASSLSSHSSSYNSPLHF. CDR3 nucleotide sequence: TGTGCCAGCAGTTTATCATCCCACTCGAGCTCCTATAATTCACCCCTCCACTTT.

The chain joins TRBV12-3 or TRBV12-4 to TRBJ1-1; D uncertain. Trimming left V 6 bases short and J 1 base short, with 9 bases between. CDR3 size: 13 residues. The CDR3 bases are TGTGCCAGCAGCGCGTACAGGAACACTGAAGCTTTCTTT. Residues: CASSAYRNTEAFF.

The V call is TRBV3-1 (or the pseudogene TRBV3-2), the J call TRBJ2-5; TRBD2 matches 9 bases. V shed 6 bases and J 0 bases; nucleotides not matched to a gene: 14. The CDR3 loop spans 18 amino acids. Germline V CDR1 and CDR2: LGHDT, YNNKEL (reference sequence). The CDR3 nucleotides are TGTGCCAGCAGACTAGAAGGGGGTGCGGGAGGGAACCAAGAGACCCAGTACTTC. As protein: CASRLEGGAGGNQETQYF.

CDR3 in amino acids: CASSLEQNTEAFF. The CDR3 bases are TGTGCCAGCAGCTTAGAGCAAAACACTGAAGCTTTCTTT. The V gene is TRBV11-3, the J gene TRBJ1-1; no clear D. The germline gives CDR1 SGHNT, CDR2 YENEEA. V was pared by 0 bases and J by 2 bases, with 4 bases between. This CDR3 is 13 amino acids long.

The chain couples TRBV5-1 to TRBJ1-1; 7 bases are shared with TRBD1. After removal of 0 bases from V and 5 bases from J, the junction contained 7 bases not matched to a gene. This CDR3 is 15 amino acids long. Germline CDR1 is SGHRS and CDR2 is YFSETQ. The CDR3 region has the DNA TGCGCCAGCAGCTTGGAGGGACAGCCTAAGACTGAAGCTTTCTTT. The encoded protein is CASSLEGQPKTEAFF.

This chain uses TRBV28 with TRBJ1-1; 7 bases are a match to TRBD1. In germline, CDR1 is MDHEN, CDR2 SYDVKM. Unmatched junction bases numbered 8, after V lost 6 bases and J lost 4 bases. This CDR3 contains 14 residues. In nucleotides, the CDR3 is TGTGCCAGCAGAGAACAGGGGAGCGGCACTGAAGCTTTCTTT. It yields the protein CASREQGSGTEAFF.

The chain uses TRBV4-2 and TRBJ2-7, with D hard to call. Germline V lookup: CDR1 LGHNA, CDR2 YNFKEQ. The V and J ends lost 0 bases and 3 bases respectively, with 12 bases between them. This CDR3 region has 15 residues. As DNA, the CDR3 is TGTGCCAGCAGCCAAGAGGCAGCGAGGAGCTACGAGCAGTACTTC. Translating it yields CASSQEAARSYEQYF.

This chain connects TRBV29-1 to TRBJ1-3; TRBD1 aligns across 10 bases. The CDR3 totals 14 residues. V lost 7 bases to trimming and J lost 0 bases; unmatched junction nucleotides: 3. The germline V gene encodes CDR1 SQVTM and CDR2 ANQGSEA. The CDR3 here is CSAGQGDSGNTIYF. The CDR3 DNA sequence: TGCAGCGCCGGACAGGGGGACTCTGGAAACACCATATATTTT.

The chain links TRBV3-1 (or the pseudogene TRBV3-2) to TRBJ2-1; 8 bases align to TRBD2. Germline CDR1 reads LGHDT; CDR2 reads YNNKEL (reference sequence). After removal of 3 bases from V and 6 bases from J, the junction contained 4 bases not matched to a gene. This CDR3 is 14 amino acids long. The CDR3 spells CASSHGGDSNEQFF. The CDR3 bases are TGTGCCAGCAGCCACGGGGGGGACTCCAATGAGCAGTTCTTC.

The chain employs TRBV19 and TRBJ1-5; D is unresolved. CDR3 length equals 14 residues. Per the germline V gene, CDR1 is LNHDA and CDR2 is SQIVND (reference sequence). Trimming left V 10 bases short and J 0 bases short, with 13 bases between. The CDR3 reads CATGSGDSNQPQHF. The CDR3 region has the DNA TGTGCCACGGGATCCGGGGATAGCAATCAGCCCCAGCATTTT.

The chain combines TRBV5-1 with TRBJ1-1; a possible D gene is TRBD1 (6 bases). The ends were cut back, 0 bases at V and 5 bases at J, with 14 bases in the middle. The length of the CDR3 is 15 residues. Looked up from germline, CDR1 is SGHRS and CDR2 is YFSETQ. CDR3 sequence (DNA): TGCGCCAGCAGCTTGGAGGCCCCTAGGGGGACTGAAGCTTTCTTT. Residues: CASSLEAPRGTEAFF.

The chain couples TRBV25-1 to TRBJ2-7; D is possibly TRBD2 (5 bases). The CDR3 length is 16 residues. Germline assignment: CDR1 MGHDK and CDR2 SYGVNS. V shed 1 base and J shed 4 bases, with 17 bases lying between them. The CDR3 region is CASSEFPGSASYEQYF. The CDR3 nucleotides read TGTGCCAGCAGTGAATTCCCGGGGTCTGCATCATACGAGCAGTACTTC.

CDR3 nucleotide sequence: TGTGCCAGCAGCTTAAAGGCTAGCGGACCGAACCCAGATACGCAGTATTTT. It specifies CASSLKASGPNPDTQYF. The chain couples TRBV7-2 to TRBJ2-3; 7 bases are shared with TRBD2. The CDR3 consists of 17 residues. Germline V gene sequence: CDR1 SGHTA, CDR2 FQGNSA. Trimming took 2 bases from V and 4 from J; bases not matched to a gene: 12.

The chain links TRBV10-3 to TRBJ2-7, with TRBD1 as a possible D gene (6 bases). The CDR3 runs 14 residues. CDR1 and CDR2 from the germline V gene are ENHRY and SYGVKD. V shed 4 bases and J shed 0 bases, with 10 bases lying between them. The CDR3 protein is CAISGTDNSYEQYF. CDR3 in DNA: TGTGCCATCAGTGGGACAGACAACTCCTACGAGCAGTACTTC.

J is TRBJ1-2 and V is TRBV5-4; maybe TRBD1 (5 bases). There are 15 residues in the CDR3. The V end lost 4 bases, the J end lost 3 bases, and 16 bases lay between the germline ends. Per germline, CDR1 SGHNT and CDR2 YYREEE (reference sequence). The CDR3 DNA follows: TGTGCCAGCAGCCTGGGACCCTTGTCCCACTATGGCTACACCTTC. It translates to CASSLGPLSHYGYTF.

The chain carries TRBV7-2 and TRBJ2-6, with D uncertain. Trimming took 1 base from V and 2 from J, leaving 6 bases between them. CDR1 SGHTA and CDR2 FQGNSA come from the germline V gene. CDR3 length: 15 amino acids. The CDR3 here is CASSLEGPGANVLTF. DNA of the CDR3: TGTGCCAGCAGCTTAGAAGGTCCTGGGGCCAACGTCCTGACTTTC.

This rearrangement joins TRBV11-2 to TRBJ1-2; TRBD1 might be the D (5 bases). This CDR3 has 14 amino acids. Trimming left V 5 bases short and J 4 bases short, with 14 bases between. The germline CDR1 and CDR2 sequences are SGHAT and FQNNGV. CDR3 region: CASSIRDSAYGYTF. In DNA form, the CDR3 reads TGTGCCAGCAGCATTAGGGACTCCGCCTATGGCTACACCTTC.

This chain links TRBV19 with TRBJ1-2; 12 bases agree with TRBD1. CDR3 length: 17 residues. Per germline, CDR1 LNHDA and CDR2 SQIVND (reference sequence). The V segment lost 6 bases and the J segment 2 bases; nucleotides outside the gene matches: 10. The CDR3 coding sequence is TGTGCCAGTAGCACAGCGACGGGACAGGGGGCGAACTATGGCTACACCTTC. This translates into CASSTATGQGANYGYTF.

The chain carries TRBV27 and TRBJ1-5; TRBD1 might be the D (6 bases). V shed 5 bases and J shed 0 bases, with 11 bases lying between them. The CDR3 is 15 amino acids. Per the germline V gene, CDR1 is MNHEY and CDR2 is SMNVEV (reference sequence). CDR3 coding DNA: TGTGCCAGCAGTGTCGTACAGGGTAGCAATCAGCCCCAGCATTTT. Its translation: CASSVVQGSNQPQHF.

The rearrangement links TRBV18 to TRBJ2-1; 14 nucleotides match TRBD2. Germline loops: CDR1 KGHSH, CDR2 LQKENI. V lost 3 bases, J lost 5 bases, and 6 bases stayed unmatched. CDR3 length: 17 residues. The CDR3: CASSPRLAGGQDNEQFF. Here the CDR3 DNA reads TGTGCCAGCTCACCCAGACTAGCGGGAGGGCAGGACAATGAGCAGTTCTTC. Based on the CDR3 plus reference TRBV18 and TRBJ2-1, the full variable domain is NAGVMQNPRHLVRRRGQEARLRCSPMKGHSHVYWYRQLPEEGLKFMVYLQKENIIDESGMPKERFSAEFPKEGPSILRIQQVVRGDSAAYFCASSPRLAGGQDNEQFFGPGTRLTVL.

The chain joins TRBV28 to TRBJ1-4; no definite D call. Germline-derived CDR1 and CDR2 are MDHEN and SYDVKM. V was pared by 7 bases and J by 4 bases, with 22 bases between. The length of the CDR3 is 17 residues. The CDR3 loop is CASKRLAILGLNEKLFF. CDR3 DNA: TGTGCCAGCAAGAGGCTTGCAATATTAGGTCTTAATGAAAAACTGTTTTTT.

The CDR3: CASSLDHQEGCGTDTQYF. CDR3 in DNA: TGTGCCAGCAGCTTAGATCACCAGGAAGGATGTGGTACAGATACGCAGTATTTT. The V call is TRBV11-2, the J call TRBJ2-3, with no clear D. The CDR3 has 18 residues. Germline lookup yields CDR1 SGHAT and CDR2 FQNNGV. Trimming left V 0 bases short and J 3 bases short, with 19 bases between.

The chain employs TRBV18 and TRBJ2-5; D is perhaps TRBD2 (5 bases). This CDR3 comprises 13 residues. V gave up 3 bases and J gave up 5 bases, with 10 bases separating them. The germline CDR1 and CDR2 sequences are KGHSH and LQKENI. This chain's CDR3 is CASSPSRGETQYF. CDR3 bases: TGTGCCAGCTCACCCTCAAGAGGGGAGACCCAGTACTTC.

The chain recombines TRBV2 with TRBJ1-2; D possibly corresponds to TRBD1 (6 bases). Trimming removed 6 bases at V and 4 bases at J, with 12 bases between. CDR1 is SNHLY, CDR2 FYNNEI, per germline. The CDR3 is 13 amino acids. For the CDR3, the DNA is TGTGCCAGCAGAAAACAGGGATCCTATGGCTACACCTTC. Translated, it gives CASRKQGSYGYTF. Full variable domain (remainder filled in from reference TRBV2 and TRBJ1-2): EPEVTQTPSHQVTQMGQEVILRCVPISNHLYFYWYRQILGQKVEFLVSFYNNEISEKSEIFDDQFSVERPDGSNFTLKIRSTKLEDSAMYFCASRKQGSYGYTFGSGTRLTVV.